Included here is one TCR beta chain sequence, with context. This sample stems from a study of blood T cell repertoires in COVID-19. Whole-study context: COVID-19 samples, acute and convalescent, were from the United States, Italy and Spain.

Sequenced by immunoSEQ multiplex PCR; TCRdb stores in-frame clones only, minus some. The sample lists 100,000 to 150,000 clones, about 74% occurring once. Germline trimming cut 3 bases from V and 7 bases from J; bases unmatched to any gene: 12. There are 15 residues in the CDR3. The chain is built from TRBV23-1 and TRBJ2-7; 7 bases map to TRBD2. TRBV23-1 is an ORF, with its function uncertain. What was sequenced was peripheral blood. The receptor was isolated from a man aged 80 or over with COVID-19, enrolled during active disease. CDR3 loop: CASSHDWGTTIEQYF. Here the CDR3 DNA reads TGCGCCAGCAGTCATGACTGGGGGACTACTATTGAGCAGTACTTC.